This T cell receptor beta chain was identified during a study of T cells in Graves' hyperthyroidism and ophthalmopathy. Turning to the study itself: The authors collected peripheral blood at initial diagnosis, before any treatment.

Broader study findings: Blood also showed most of the thyroid clonotypes that were expanded above 0.001. Median prediction lead before ophthalmopathy onset was about 6.5 months with the model.

Cells are PBMCs isolated from about 10 ml of fresh blood. Trimming left V 5 bases short and J 1 base short, with 6 bases between. Germline V gene sequence: CDR1 SGHTA, CDR2 FQGNSA. The CDR3 is made up of 13 amino acids. About this clonotype itself: Antigen unknown.

There were TCR beta CDR3 regions amplified from RNA transcripts. The TCR CDR3 first-round RT-PCR relied on the HTBI primer set. One entry per CDR3 protein results from TCRdb running MiXCR on the multiplex PCR reads. The sample consists of some 760,000 distinct CDR3 sequences, 14% of them appearing once. Sequencing was carried out using blood. The clonotype originates from a woman under 30 with Graves' hyperthyroidism. V gene TRBV7-2 combines with J gene TRBJ1-3, with D uncertain. DNA of the CDR3: TGTGCCAGCAGCAAAAATTCTGGAAACACCATATATTTT. It codes for CASSKNSGNTIYF.